Following are 6 T cell receptor beta chains from one sample sequenced in a study of OX40 agonist ivuxolimab in advanced cancers. Sequencing was performed with immunoSEQ multiplex PCR; in TCRdb, only in-frame clones are kept and a portion is missing. The sample consists of roughly 30,000 clones, 80% to 95% of them appearing once. This sample comprised CD4+ or CD8+ T cells sorted from blood, obtained in a trial of the OX40 agonist ivuxolimab. These TCRs come from an adult with an advanced solid tumor such as melanoma, head and neck, liver or kidney cancer.

This sequence joins TRBV7-9 and TRBJ2-1; no clear D gene. This CDR3 comprises 15 residues. Trimming removed 1 base from V and 2 bases from J, with 9 bases in between. Germline V gene sequence: CDR1 SEHNR, CDR2 FQNEAQ (reference sequence). CDR3 DNA sequence: TGTGCCAGCAGCTTAGAGGAGATCGCCTACAATGAGCAGTTCTTC. This codes for CASSLEEIAYNEQFF.

This chain joins TRBV11-1 and TRBJ1-2; 8 bases agree with TRBD1. The germline CDR1 and CDR2 sequences are SGHAT and FQDESV (reference sequence). Unmatched junction bases numbered 1, after V lost 1 base and J lost 3 bases. The CDR3 spans 14 residues. The CDR3, as DNA: TGTGCCAGCAGCTTAGGGACAGGGTACTATGGCTACACCTTC. This gives the protein CASSLGTGYYGYTF.

V is TRBV27 and J is TRBJ2-1; 12 bases are a match to TRBD2. In germline, CDR1 is MNHEY, CDR2 SMNVEV (reference sequence). The CDR3 contains 15 residues. V dropped 4 bases and J dropped 8; count of bases not matched to a gene: 6. The chain's CDR3 is CASSSRLAGVDEQFF. DNA for the CDR3: TGTGCCAGCAGTTCCCGACTAGCGGGAGTTGATGAGCAGTTCTTC.

This clone was counted a few times. The chain is built from TRBV6-5 and TRBJ2-5; TRBD1 matches 7 bases. Unmatched junction bases numbered 6, after V lost 5 bases and J lost 3 bases. The germline V gene encodes CDR1 MNHEY and CDR2 SVGAGI. The CDR3 is 14 residues long. The CDR3 protein is CASSQTGSEETQYF. The CDR3 DNA reads TGTGCCAGCAGTCAGACAGGGTCGGAAGAGACCCAGTACTTC.

This chain uses TRBV27 with TRBJ1-6; tentatively, D is TRBD1 (6 bases). Trimming removed 3 bases from V and 0 bases from J, with 21 bases in between. The CDR3 extends over 20 amino acids. Germline CDR1 is MNHEY and CDR2 is SMNVEV (reference sequence). CDR3: CASSFRPGQNRYSYNSPLHF. CDR3 in DNA: TGTGCCAGCAGTTTTCGGCCGGGACAAAATAGGTACTCCTATAATTCACCCCTCCACTTT.

This clone was detected only once. The rearrangement joins TRBV5-4 to TRBJ1-3; D is undetermined. CDR3 length: 14 residues. Per germline, CDR1 SGHNT and CDR2 YYREEE (reference sequence). Between the trimmed V and J ends, which lost 2 bases and 4 bases, there was a span of 10 bases. The CDR3 DNA reads TGTGCCAGCAGCTTCCCCGCGGAGGGAAACACCATATATTTT. Translated, it gives CASSFPAEGNTIYF.